This is a list of T cell receptor beta chains from one sample in a study of regulatory T cells in long-lasting Graves disease. TCRdb redid the calling of the multiplex PCR reads with MiXCR, one entry per CDR3 protein. The sample shows about 620,000 distinct CDR3 sequences, 16% of them seen only once. These data were also reused for a study on T cells in Graves' hyperthyroidism and ophthalmopathy.

The sample in question was peripheral blood mononuclear cells (PBMCs), obtained at new diagnosis, from a patient treated with antithyroid drugs. The receptors shown here come from a woman under 40 with Graves disease. Both conserved end residues are part of each CDR3. Fields, in order: J gene, V gene, D gene, clone size, CDR3 DNA, CDR3 protein. The D gene is left open where the match is weak. The size entry is marked missing in some rows and otherwise reads once, few, many or a size class.

j_call: TRBJ2-7; v_call: TRBV6-2/TRBV6-3; d_call: TRBD1; clone_size: many; cdr3_nt: TGTGCCAGCAGTTACGATTACAGGGGTTTGGGGCAGTACTTC; cdr3_aa: CASSYDYRGLGQYF
j_call: TRBJ1-2; v_call: TRBV30; d_call: -; clone_size: many; cdr3_nt: TGTGCCTGGTATAACTATGGCTACACCTTC; cdr3_aa: CAWYNYGYTF
j_call: TRBJ2-3; v_call: TRBV29-1; d_call: TRBD2; clone_size: many; cdr3_nt: TGCAGCGTCGACGATCCTAGGCGGGAGGGTGAGAAAGATACGCAGTATTTT; cdr3_aa: CSVDDPRREGEKDTQYF
j_call: TRBJ1-3; v_call: TRBV28; d_call: TRBD1; clone_size: -; cdr3_nt: TGTGCCAGCAGTCCGGACAGGGGGCTAGGAAACACCATATATTTT; cdr3_aa: CASSPDRGLGNTIYF
j_call: TRBJ2-5; v_call: TRBV18; d_call: -; clone_size: many; cdr3_nt: TGTGCCAGCTCACCCGAGCGATACAGGGAAGAGACCCAGTACTTC; cdr3_aa: CASSPERYREETQYF
j_call: TRBJ1-1; v_call: TRBV7-8; d_call: TRBD1; clone_size: -; cdr3_nt: TGTGCCAGCAGCTTCAGGACAGGGAGCACTGAAGCTTTCTTT; cdr3_aa: CASSFRTGSTEAFF
j_call: TRBJ1-2; v_call: TRBV19; d_call: -; clone_size: few; cdr3_nt: TGTGCCAGTAAAAGGCAAAACTATGGCTACACCTTC; cdr3_aa: CASKRQNYGYTF
j_call: TRBJ2-7; v_call: TRBV7-2; d_call: TRBD1; clone_size: many; cdr3_nt: TGTGCCAGCAGTTTTGGGGGGACAGGGGTTACCTACGAGCAGTACTTC; cdr3_aa: CASSFGGTGVTYEQYF
j_call: TRBJ2-3; v_call: TRBV6-1; d_call: -; clone_size: few; cdr3_nt: TGTGCCAGCAGTGGGGGCGCGGAGGCGCAGTATTTT; cdr3_aa: CASSGGAEAQYF
j_call: TRBJ1-1; v_call: TRBV6-1; d_call: -; clone_size: -; cdr3_nt: TGTGCCAGCAGTGACCCGGCAGGATTTGTGAGCACTGAAGCTTTCTTT; cdr3_aa: CASSDPAGFVSTEAFF
j_call: TRBJ2-4; v_call: TRBV6-2/TRBV6-3; d_call: -; clone_size: -; cdr3_nt: TGTGCCAGCAGGGCCTTGGGGATAACAGCCAAAAACATTCAGTACTTC; cdr3_aa: CASRALGITAKNIQYF
j_call: TRBJ1-3; v_call: TRBV20-1; d_call: TRBD1; clone_size: -; cdr3_nt: TGCAGTGCTAGTAATGCGGGACAGGGGGCCGGAAACACCATATATTTT; cdr3_aa: CSASNAGQGAGNTIYF
j_call: TRBJ2-7; v_call: TRBV7-3; d_call: -; clone_size: -; cdr3_nt: TGTGCCAGCAGCCTAGGACCCGGGATTTCCTACGAGCAGTACTTC; cdr3_aa: CASSLGPGISYEQYF